This is a list of T cell receptor beta chains from one sample in a study of human T cells and chemical hapten exposure. TCRdb ran MiXCR on the RACE reads and lists one entry per CDR3 protein. The data hold some 120,000 distinct CDR3 sequences, with about 12% observed a single time. Sequencing was performed on whole blood, taken in connection with sensitization to the hapten diphenylcyclopropenone (DPC). The source of these receptors is a woman between 45 and 65 years old with alopecia areata. Some clones in this sample may be carry-over from other donors' samples. CDR3s include the opening cysteine and the closing phenylalanine or tryptophan. Fields, in order: V gene, clone size, J gene, CDR3 protein. Clone size is given for some rows only: seen once, a few or many times, or a class if the clone is expanded.

TRBV10-3	NA	TRBJ1-1	CAISRSGDTEAFF
TRBV7-9	many	TRBJ2-7	CASSGRGIAYEQYF
TRBV7-2	few	TRBJ1-2	CASSFASGQNYGYTF
TRBV12-3/TRBV12-4	NA	TRBJ1-3	CASSRRDKTIYF
TRBV20-1	few	TRBJ1-5	CSAADYGQGNQPQHF
TRBV29-1	NA	TRBJ2-1	CSSTSRGAYNEQFF
TRBV4-1	few	TRBJ2-7	CASSQELGHGTGFYEQYF
TRBV29-1	few	TRBJ2-5	CSVGGSETQYF
TRBV7-9	many	TRBJ2-7	CASSTTDRTYEQYF
TRBV3-1	NA	TRBJ2-7	CASSQSTVTYEQYF
TRBV7-9	few	TRBJ1-1	CASSLGNRATEAFF
TRBV11-2	many	TRBJ1-1	CASSLTTGGNTEAFF
TRBV28	few	TRBJ1-5	CASSLRVGQPQHF
TRBV28	many	TRBJ1-5	CASRRSYSNQPQHF
TRBV29-1	few	TRBJ2-5	CSVASETQYF
TRBV6-2/TRBV6-3	many	TRBJ1-4	CASSYPKNRVGGGKLFF
TRBV7-6	NA	TRBJ2-7	CASSLAGSAYEQYF
TRBV12-3/TRBV12-4	many	TRBJ1-3	CASYSDGNTIYF
TRBV21-1	few	TRBJ2-2	CASSTRRGKVEMTGELFF
TRBV6-1	few	TRBJ2-7	CASSEAMGYYEQYF
TRBV5-1	many	TRBJ2-5	CASTIPGTTQETQYF
TRBV12-3/TRBV12-4	few	TRBJ1-2	CASSLDSIRYTF
TRBV7-9	few	TRBJ2-7	CASSPPGRGGNEQYF
TRBV7-6	NA	TRBJ1-5	CASSPSSNQPQHF
TRBV29-1	NA	TRBJ2-7	CSVGTSGPAYEQYF
TRBV2	NA	TRBJ2-2	CASSFQGTGELFF
TRBV12-3/TRBV12-4	many	TRBJ2-3	CASSPRPPETDTQYF
TRBV21-1	many	TRBJ2-2	CASSTSQEFTGELFF
TRBV11-2	many	TRBJ2-3	CASSLGPGLTDTQYF
TRBV7-2	many	TRBJ2-1	CASSLIQGEYNEQFF
TRBV10-3	NA	TRBJ2-5	CAISDPTRAQTQYF
TRBV20-1	many	TRBJ2-7	CSAPHKTSGGGYEQYF
TRBV7-6	few	TRBJ2-7	CASTSSGNSYEQYF
TRBV28	NA	TRBJ2-5	CASSGGAMRETQYF
TRBV7-9	NA	TRBJ1-4	CASSPRGEKLFF
TRBV7-6	few	TRBJ1-1	CASRPQTGAGTEAFF
TRBV12-3/TRBV12-4	many	TRBJ1-4	CASSGPGHREKLFF
TRBV12-3/TRBV12-4	NA	TRBJ2-5	CASTPRTSAGETQYF
TRBV21-1	many	TRBJ1-5	CASSKTGGGQPQHF
TRBV20-1	NA	TRBJ2-6	CSAIPGTEVSGANVLTF
TRBV4-1	few	TRBJ1-3	CASSRDRIGSLQKNTIYF
TRBV21-1	few	TRBJ2-5	CASSWDRTYQETQYF
TRBV28	NA	TRBJ1-1	CASSSRGRRGYTEAFF
TRBV2	many	TRBJ1-4	CASSASGTRDEKLFF
TRBV28	many	TRBJ1-1	CASSFADGYMNTEAFF
TRBV20-1	few	TRBJ1-5	CSARAAPSNQPQHF
TRBV27	NA	TRBJ2-2	CASSLGTASGELFF